Below are 25 T cell receptor beta chains sequenced from a single sample in a study of T cell responses to AZD1222 COVID-19 vaccine. Profiling relied on immunoSEQ multiplex PCR, and the TCRdb table lists in-frame clones only, not all of them. The table includes about 100,000 clones, 88% detected once. This material consisted of peripheral blood, taken on day 0 of AZD1222 vaccination. Receptor source: an adult in good health.

This chain's CDR3 is CASSYSIRISPLHF. In DNA, the CDR3 is TGTGCCAGCAGTTACTCGATCCGGATCTCACCCCTCCACTTT. The chain has TRBV6-2 or TRBV6-3 and TRBJ1-6; the D is unclear. V lost 0 bases and J lost 10, with 10 bases in between. Germline V lookup: CDR1 MNHEY, CDR2 SVGEGT. The length of the CDR3 is 14 residues.

This CDR3 is CASSFPYSSYNEQFF. The CDR3, as DNA: TGTGCCAGCAGCTTTCCTTACAGCTCCTACAATGAGCAGTTCTTC. V usage is TRBV11-3 and J usage is TRBJ2-1; D not resolved. Trimming took 3 bases from V and 0 from J, leaving 9 bases between them. Germline V CDR1 and CDR2: SGHNT, YENEEA. There are 15 residues in the CDR3.

The chain has TRBV19 and TRBJ1-4; a weak D match, TRBD1 (5 bases). From germline, CDR1 is LNHDA and CDR2 SQIVND (reference sequence). Deletions cut 4 bases from V and 4 bases from J, with 16 bases between. CDR3 size: 16 residues. CDR3 DNA: TGTGCCAGTAGTACCTGGGGGTACGGAGATAATGAAAAACTGTTTTTT. It yields the protein CASSTWGYGDNEKLFF.

The rearrangement links TRBV11-3 to TRBJ2-1, with 11 bases that match TRBD2. Germline assignment: CDR1 SGHNT and CDR2 YENEEA. V lost 4 bases, J lost 7 bases, and 12 bases stayed unmatched. This CDR3 has 17 amino acids. The CDR3 protein is CASSSAPTSGSLNEQFF. In nucleotides, the CDR3 is TGTGCCAGCAGCTCCGCTCCCACTAGCGGGAGTTTAAATGAGCAGTTCTTC. The full variable domain, completed using reference TRBV11-3 and TRBJ2-1, is EAGVVQSPRYKIIEKKQPVAFWCNPISGHNTLYWYLQNLGQGPELLIRYENEEAVDDSQLPKDRFSAERLKGVDSTLKIQPAELGDSAVYLCASSSAPTSGSLNEQFFGPGTRLTVL.

The rearrangement joins TRBV6-4 to TRBJ2-2, with a possible D match to TRBD2 (7 bases). The length of the CDR3 is 14 residues. Trimming cost V 3 bases and J 4 bases, with 9 bases left between them. CDR1 is MRHNA and CDR2 is SNTAGT in the germline V gene. CDR3 region: CASSEGGGTGELFF. The CDR3 DNA reads TGTGCCAGCAGTGAAGGGGGGGGCACCGGGGAGCTGTTTTTT.

The chain couples TRBV28 to TRBJ1-5; 7 bases are shared with TRBD1. The CDR3 runs 15 residues. The V gene's germline CDR1 is MDHEN and CDR2 SYDVKM. Trimming removed 3 bases from V and 6 bases from J; junction bases left unmatched: 8. The CDR3 DNA reads TGTGCCAGCAGTTTGCCGGGACAGATAGGTCAGCCCCAGCATTTT. The encoded protein is CASSLPGQIGQPQHF.

The chain links TRBV27 to TRBJ2-5, with 8 bases lining up with TRBD1. The CDR3 length is 13 residues. Germline values: CDR1 MNHEY, CDR2 SMNVEV (reference sequence). The V and J ends lost 8 bases and 4 bases, in that order; junction bases with no gene match: 6. The CDR3 protein is CASATTGAETQYF. CDR3 DNA sequence: TGTGCCAGCGCTACGACAGGGGCAGAGACCCAGTACTTC.

The V gene is TRBV4-2, the J gene TRBJ2-7; 8 bases match TRBD2. Germline trimming cut 4 bases from V and 6 bases from J; bases unmatched to any gene: 11. The CDR3 is 15 amino acids. Germline V CDR1 and CDR2: LGHNA, YNFKEQ. CDR3 nucleotides: TGTGCCAGCAGCCGGGGACTAGGGGAGATCCTCGAGCAGTACTTC. It is translated as CASSRGLGEILEQYF.

This chain connects TRBV14 to TRBJ1-2; possible D gene TRBD1, 6 bases. The germline CDR1 and CDR2 sequences are SGHDN and FVKESK. The CDR3 is 13 amino acids. V was shortened by 1 base and J by 8 bases, with 11 bases between the two germline ends. DNA for the CDR3: TGTGCCAGCAGCCAAGTGATTCAGGGGGGCTACACCTTC. Its protein product is CASSQVIQGGYTF.

This clone was seen more than once but under ten times. V is TRBV2 and J is TRBJ2-7; 9 bases are shared with TRBD1. After removal of 4 bases from V and 4 bases from J, the junction contained 5 bases not matched to a gene. The CDR3 runs 14 residues. The germline V gene has CDR1 SNHLY and CDR2 FYNNEI. The chain's CDR3 is CASSGGQGRYEQYF. CDR3 nucleotide sequence: TGTGCCAGCAGTGGGGGACAGGGTCGGTACGAGCAGTACTTC.

The chain recombines TRBV4-3 with TRBJ2-1, with 9 positions matching TRBD1. The CDR3 consists of 15 residues. Per germline, CDR1 LGHNA and CDR2 YSLEER. V dropped 4 bases and J dropped 8; count of bases not matched to a gene: 9. The CDR3 sequence: CASSPGQGLFYEQFF. DNA for the CDR3: TGCGCCAGCAGCCCCGGACAGGGGCTATTCTATGAGCAGTTCTTC.

This clone showed up just once. The V gene is TRBV6-2 or TRBV6-3, the J gene TRBJ1-5; a weak D match, TRBD1 (5 bases). Trimming stripped 4 bases from V and 4 bases from J, with 11 bases between. In germline, CDR1 is MNHEY, CDR2 SVGEGT. CDR3 size: 14 residues. Here the CDR3 reads CASSWGIRNQPQHF. The CDR3 nucleotides read TGTGCCAGCAGTTGGGGGATCCGAAATCAGCCCCAGCATTTT.

This chain links TRBV7-9 with TRBJ1-2; 11 nucleotides align to TRBD1. This CDR3 comprises 15 residues. V shed 0 bases and J 8 bases; nucleotides not matched to a gene: 5. Germline V lookup: CDR1 SEHNR, CDR2 FQNEAQ (reference sequence). The CDR3 nucleotides are TGTGCCAGCAGCTTAGCGCTTGGGACAGGGGGAGGCTACACCTTC. Translating it yields CASSLALGTGGGYTF.

This clone was counted only a few times. This chain joins TRBV7-3 and TRBJ2-1, with TRBD2 matching over 13 bases. Germline trimming cut 3 bases from V and 13 bases from J; bases unmatched to any gene: 15. Germline V gene lookup returns CDR1 SGHTA and CDR2 FQGTGA. This CDR3 region has 17 residues. This CDR3 reads CASSFEPLAGGPRGQFF. CDR3 sequence (DNA): TGTGCCAGCAGCTTCGAACCACTAGCGGGAGGGCCGAGGGGACAGTTCTTC.

This chain joins TRBV24-1 and TRBJ2-2; a weak D match, TRBD2 (6 bases). V shed 6 bases and J shed 5 bases, with 9 bases lying between them. The germline CDR1 and CDR2 sequences are KGHDR and SFDVKD. The CDR3 totals 13 residues. The CDR3 loop reads CATSRRETGELFF. As DNA, the CDR3 is TGTGCCACCAGTCGGAGGGAAACCGGGGAGCTGTTTTTT.

The V call is TRBV19, the J call TRBJ2-1; D gene ambiguous. From germline, CDR1 is LNHDA and CDR2 SQIVND (reference sequence). V lost 6 bases, J lost 6 bases, and 6 bases lay in between. CDR3 size: 11 residues. For the CDR3, the DNA is TGTGCCAGTAGCCGCCGCAATGAGCAGTTCTTC. Translation gives CASSRRNEQFF. Drawing the rest from reference TRBV19 and TRBJ2-1, the complete variable domain is DGGITQSPKYLFRKEGQNVTLSCEQNLNHDAMYWYRQDPGQGLRLIYYSQIVNDFQKGDIAEGYSVSREKKESFPLTVTSAQKNPTAFYLCASSRRNEQFFGPGTRLTVL.

J is TRBJ1-1 and V is TRBV14, with D unclear. V dropped 5 bases and J dropped 0 bases, with 7 bases sitting between them. CDR3 length: 13 residues. Germline V gene data show CDR1 as SGHDN and CDR2 as FVKESK. CDR3 DNA: TGTGCCAGCAGCGACGGATTGAACACTGAAGCTTTCTTT. It encodes CASSDGLNTEAFF.

This clone was recorded only once. In DNA, the CDR3 is TGTGCCAGCGGACAGCAGAACACTGAAGCTTTCTTT. As protein: CASGQQNTEAFF. The chain is built from TRBV6-5 and TRBJ1-1, with a weak D call TRBD1 (6 bases). Trimming stripped 8 bases from V and 1 base from J, with 8 bases between. Germline values: CDR1 MNHEY, CDR2 SVGAGI. The CDR3 length is 12 residues.

CDR3 protein: CASSVGSGGQPQHF. Written as DNA, the CDR3 is TGTGCCAGCAGCGTAGGGTCGGGGGGACAGCCCCAGCATTTT. The V gene is TRBV9, the J gene TRBJ1-5; the D gene is possibly TRBD1 (5 bases). Trimming cost V 0 bases and J 7 bases, with 11 bases left between them. The germline V gene encodes CDR1 SGDLS and CDR2 YYNGEE. The CDR3 covers 14 residues.

The CDR3 DNA follows: TGTGCTAGTGGACAGGGGGATTTAAATCAGCCCCAGCATTTT. Residues: CASGQGDLNQPQHF. V is TRBV12-5 and J is TRBJ1-5; 8 bases line up with TRBD1. The CDR3 sequence is 14 residues long. The germline V gene encodes CDR1 LGHNT and CDR2 FRNRAP. V gave up 6 bases and J gave up 4 bases; unmatched junction bases: 5.

The chain carries TRBV7-8 and TRBJ2-1; no clear D gene. This CDR3 has 16 residues. Germline lookup yields CDR1 SGHVS and CDR2 FQNEAQ. The V end lost 6 bases, the J end lost 5 bases, and 20 bases lay between the germline ends. CDR3 nucleotides: TGTGCCAGCAGAAAGAAACCCGATATAGGAAACAATGAGCAGTTCTTC. It is translated as CASRKKPDIGNNEQFF.

The chain combines TRBV4-1 with TRBJ1-3; perhaps TRBD1 as D (6 bases). Germline CDR1 is MGHRA and CDR2 is YSYEKL. V lost 0 bases, J lost 2 bases, and 8 bases lay in between. The CDR3 extends over 15 amino acids. Here the CDR3 reads CASSQEHRAGNTIYF. CDR3 bases: TGCGCCAGCAGCCAAGAGCACAGGGCTGGAAACACCATATATTTT.

Regarding this clone: Other nucleotide sequences from this sample produce the same CDR3. The chain recombines TRBV9 with TRBJ2-2; D not resolved. CDR3 length equals 12 residues. Trimming removed 2 bases at V and 5 bases at J, with 4 bases between. The germline gives CDR1 SGDLS, CDR2 YYNGEE. The CDR3 spells CASSVRTGELFF. The CDR3 bases are TGTGCCAGCAGCGTTCGGACCGGGGAGCTGTTTTTT.

The chain has TRBV6-5 and TRBJ1-4, with unresolved D. There are 15 residues in the CDR3. Trimming pared 5 bases from V and 8 bases from J, leaving 18 bases between. Germline V gene lookup returns CDR1 MNHEY and CDR2 SVGAGI. The CDR3 protein is CASSPAFHLGEKLFF. The CDR3, as DNA: TGTGCCAGCAGTCCAGCCTTCCACCTAGGGGAAAAACTGTTTTTT.

This clone showed up just once. The chain couples TRBV19 to TRBJ2-6; D is possibly TRBD1 or TRBD2 (5 bases each). V lost 6 bases and J 0 bases, leaving 12 bases between the germline ends. Per germline, CDR1 LNHDA and CDR2 SQIVND (reference sequence). The length of the CDR3 is 16 residues. CDR3 loop: CASSPGTFSGANVLTF. CDR3 in DNA: TGTGCCAGTAGCCCAGGGACCTTCTCTGGGGCCAACGTCCTGACTTTC.